This entry describes one TCR beta chain. Its antigen is as yet unknown. Caucasian individuals from Russia who were healthy and aged roughly 6 to 95 acted as donors. Isolation per sample recovered at least 7 million PBMCs. The trim removed 5 bases at V and 6 bases at J, leaving 7 bases unmatched. CDR1 SGHTA and CDR2 FQGNSA come from the germline V gene. The CDR3 is 16 residues long. This entry is derived from a study of blood T cells in healthy people across ages. Study results and caveats: A strong correlation between TCR beta diversity and naive T cell percentage was seen. Compared with aged donors, long-lived donors showed fewer expanded clones, suggesting selection.

Primed by a sample-barcoded 5' primer and a J-beta primer mix, a second PCR proceeded for roughly 6 to 12 cycles. TCRdb fed the 5' RACE reads into MiXCR, producing one record per CDR3 protein. The profile shows roughly 2 million distinct CDR3 sequences, 40% to 55% of them singletons. The sample consisted of blood. The chain combines TRBV7-2 with TRBJ2-5; TRBD2 aligns across 15 bases. The source is a woman in her thirties or forties in good health. The CDR3 coding sequence is TGTGCCAGCAGCCCTCGGACTAGCGGGGGGGTAAAGACCCAGTACTTC. Translated, it gives CASSPRTSGGVKTQYF.